The present TCR beta chain was sequenced within a study of blood T cell repertoires in COVID-19. The overall study: Italy, Spain and the United States were the sources of the convalescent and acute COVID-19 samples. PBMCs, B-cell-depleted T cells, or T cells provided the cDNA or gDNA that made up the material.

Seattle patients were enrolled while actively infected and followed longitudinally. Authors' methods: From reference gene primer amplification, estimates of nucleated cell counts were derived. Measured with immunoSEQ multiplex PCR; TCRdb has only the in-frame clones, and not every one. V, J and clone size are those of that table, while D and trimming were read from the DNA. The sample shows about 180,000 clones, about 85% of them seen only once. Germline CDR1 SGHTA, CDR2 FQGNSA. The CDR3 contains 15 residues. V lost 1 base and J lost 8, with 12 bases in between. Sequences were obtained from peripheral blood. The rearrangement joins TRBV7-2 to TRBJ1-6; D perhaps matches TRBD1 (5 bases). The clonotype was recovered from a person aged 65 to 79 with COVID-19, enrolled during active disease. CDR3 sequence: CASSLVQGMHSPLHF. The CDR3 coding sequence is TGTGCCAGCAGCTTAGTGCAGGGTATGCATTCACCCCTCCACTTT. The entire variable domain, with the rest obtained from reference TRBV7-2 and TRBJ1-6, is as follows: GAGVSQSPSNKVTEKGKDVELRCDPISGHTALYWYRQSLGQGLEFLIYFQGNSAPDKSGLPSDRFSAERTGGSVSTLTIQRTQQEDSAVYLCASSLVQGMHSPLHFGNGTRLTVT.